The sequence of this TCR beta chain was determined in a study of shared clonotypes between healthy human individuals (TCRdb year 2020). About the investigation overall: Three men and two women, aged 18 to 49 years, made up the cohort. To estimate repertoire size and how much clonotype sharing occurs between individuals, the study deeply sequenced the blood TCR repertoires of roughly 5 healthy adults. Each donor's leukapheresis produced roughly between about 0.85 and 10 billion PBMCs. To increase sequencing depth and limit assay-specific biases, TCR repertoire library preparation and sequencing were carried out by different laboratories using diverse techniques. Per donor, three plates each were used for CD4 naive and CD4 memory, two for CD8 naive, and one for CD8 memory. Broader findings and caveats from the paper: Based on pairwise subsampling, the degree of clonotype sharing among donors was expected to be affected by sequencing depth. Sampling was restricted to blood, and TCR repertoires in tissue are likely to differ from TCR repertoires in blood. When a handful of donors were compared, the shared fraction of clonotypes was roughly 5% for naive CD4, over 3% for naive CD8, roughly 2.5% for memory CD4, and around 0.37% for memory CD8. Even with the large sequencing depth, rarefaction of the sorted-subset datasets indicated that sequencing was incomplete. The small number of donors limited the genetic and exposure-history diversity represented. Clonotypes shared by all four sorted-subset donors showed higher generation probabilities than non-shared clonotypes. Estimated clonotype richness was generally larger for naive than for memory subsets.

Including cysteine and phenylalanine, the CDR3 has 14 amino acids. The only DNA kept is the CDR3, 42 bases in frame from the first base. The germline V gene supplies CDR1 MNHNS and CDR2 SASEGT. Donors were healthy HIV-negative adults with no recently reported acute infections or vaccinations. Every donor was a Caucasian adult living in Nashville, Tennessee, USA. CD4+ T cells were enriched by magnetic negative selection; naive cells were then positively selected on CD45RA, and the negative fraction formed the memory subset. Blood was collected by leukapheresis, and PBMCs were isolated by Ficoll-Histopaque density gradient centrifugation and then cryopreserved in liquid nitrogen vapor phase. Analytical flow cytometry was used to check the purity and quantity of every magnetically sorted T cell population. Genomic DNA was isolated from every sorted fraction and measured by UV absorbance on a Nanodrop 2000c.

Points on this clone: Its target antigen remains unknown. At one of its ends the junction is not consistent with the germline gene, which may arise from a read error.

Using the deep immunoSEQ assay, TCR CDR3 regions were amplified from genomic DNA by multiplex PCR. For each cell subset, the extracted genomic DNA was distributed evenly across all wells of several immunoSEQ 96-well plates, and each plate served as one replicate. For sorted subsets, 150 to 200 ng genomic DNA, equal to about 30,000 T cell genomes, was loaded into each replicate PCR. Purified libraries were measured with a Qubit 3.0 fluorometer, size-checked on a Bioanalyzer 2100, and measured again with the KAPA Library Quantification kit. Each immunoSEQ 96-well plate was sequenced on its own single-read 150-cycle Illumina NextSeq 550 flow cell. For the original study's pipeline: Because the immunoSEQ output held only junctional sequences and lacked quality scores, the filtering could not match the filtering applied to full-length reads. To assign V/J genes and CDR3, sequences were annotated against IMGT germline references using PyIR, a Python wrapper for IgBLAST v1.9. Any read was removed if the V/J assignment was weak (E-value above 1e-6), the CDR3 was missing, or the read contained stop codons, out-of-frame junctions, or ambiguous translated residues. V3J clonotypes were defined by identical inferred V gene, J gene, and CDR3 amino acid sequence. The percentage overlap between two repertoires was calculated by dividing the number of shared unique clonotypes by the size of the smaller repertoire. Richness of each repertoire was evaluated using RTK rarefaction, the Chao1 estimator, and Recon v2.1 estimates of unobserved clonotypes. Generation probabilities were computed with OLGA for all TCRbeta clonotypes obtained by the gDNA method from four donors. Entries here come from immuneACCESS through TCRdb and include only in-frame sequences with V and J called. Some clones fail to appear in such tables; in the studies checked, an unresolved V gene covers under half of the shortfall, and the cause of the remainder is unknown. For V, J and clone size, that table is used; D and trimming come from the DNA. The sample contains 2 million to 3 million clones, over 85% of them found a single time. The leading ten clones occupy roughly 0.13% of the sample.

Source material: naive CD4+ T cells sorted from blood. This specimen's cell subset or site label, per the study, means: CD45RA+ positively selected. The source is a man in his late teens or twenties in good health. Rearrangement joined TRBV6-1 to TRBJ1-5; TRBD1 agrees with 11 junctional bases. The CDR3 region reads CASSPRTGGPFADF. The DNA sequence follows: TGTGCCAGCAGTCCCAGGACAGGGGGCCCTTTTGCGGATTTT.